These 9 T cell receptor beta chains came from one sample sequenced in a study of shared clonotypes between healthy human individuals. The protocol was immunoSEQ multiplex PCR, while the TCRdb copy is restricted to in-frame clones and leaves out a portion. In the table there are 850,000 to 1,100,000 clones, approximately 75% of which are singletons. The sequencing input was memory CD4+ T cells from PBMCs. Subset in this sample: CD45RA-negative fraction. Every receptor here comes from a man aged 18 to 29 in good health. Some clones in this sample may be carry-over from other donors' samples.

The genes are TRBV7-9 and TRBJ2-3; D unresolved. Trimming stripped 4 bases from V and 9 bases from J, with 14 bases between. Germline CDR1 reads SEHNR; CDR2 reads FQNEAQ (reference sequence). CDR3 size: 13 residues. CDR3 in amino acids: CASSSRLRGTQYF. As DNA, the CDR3 is TGTGCCAGCAGCTCCAGACTCCGTGGCACGCAGTATTTT. The whole variable domain, filled in from reference TRBV7-9 and TRBJ2-3, reads DTGVSQNPRHKITKRGQNVTFRCDPISEHNRLYWYRQTLGQGPEFLTYFQNEAQLEKSRLLSDRFSAERPKGSFSTLEIQRTEQGDSAMYLCASSSRLRGTQYFGPGTRLTVL.

The chain joins TRBV11-2 to TRBJ2-1, with D possibly TRBD1 on 6 matching bases. Germline V gives CDR1 SGHAT, CDR2 FQNNGV. The CDR3 runs to 16 residues. The V and J ends lost 2 bases and 6 bases respectively, with 17 bases between them. The CDR3 loop is CASSLLRSAGANEQFF. The CDR3, as DNA: TGTGCCAGCAGCTTATTGAGGTCGGCAGGGGCCAATGAGCAGTTCTTC.

The rearrangement uses TRBV6-6 and TRBJ1-3; 8 bases map to TRBD1. This CDR3 spans 13 amino acids. After removal of 6 bases from V and 4 bases from J, the junction contained 2 bases not matched to a gene. Germline CDR1 is MNHNY and CDR2 is SVGAGI (reference sequence). The CDR3 DNA is TGTGCCAGCAGGGACAGGGCCGGAAACACCATATATTTT. It encodes CASRDRAGNTIYF.

The chain joins TRBV5-8 to TRBJ2-1; D uncertain. The V gene lost 4 bases and the J gene lost 9 bases, with 5 bases spanning the gap. This CDR3 has 10 residues. Germline assignment: CDR1 SGHTS and CDR2 YDEGEE. The CDR3 DNA reads as TGTGCCAGCAGCCTAACTGAGCAGTTCTTC. This translates into CASSLTEQFF.

This clone was seen only a few times. The chain recombines TRBV28 with TRBJ1-4; D is ambiguous. Germline CDR1 MDHEN, CDR2 SYDVKM. The CDR3 runs 15 residues. V lost 3 bases to trimming and J lost 3 bases, with 11 bases between them. CDR3 region: CASSLVGRANEKLFF. The CDR3 bases are TGTGCCAGCAGTTTGGTTGGGAGGGCTAATGAAAAACTGTTTTTT.

V usage is TRBV7-2 and J usage is TRBJ2-5; 13 nucleotides align to TRBD2. Germline assignment: CDR1 SGHTA and CDR2 FQGNSA. J gave up 6 bases and V 2 bases, and 6 bases lay outside the gene matches. This CDR3 is 16 amino acids long. In nucleotides, the CDR3 is TGTGCCAGCAGCTTATTGGGACTAGCGGGACCTCAGACCCAGTACTTC. Encoded protein: CASSLLGLAGPQTQYF.

A few counts support this clone. The rearrangement links TRBV7-9 to TRBJ1-2, with D unclear. Trimming left V 3 bases short and J 2 bases short, with 4 bases between. The CDR3 runs to 12 residues. Germline V CDR1 and CDR2: SEHNR, FQNEAQ (reference sequence). The CDR3 DNA reads TGTGCCAGCAGCTTCGGCAACTATGGCTACACCTTC. Amino acid sequence: CASSFGNYGYTF.

This clone occurred once. The CDR3 spells CASSNTGTLSNYGYTF. In nucleotides, the CDR3 is TGTGCCAGTAGTAACACCGGGACACTTTCTAACTATGGCTACACCTTC. The chain couples TRBV19 to TRBJ1-2; D might be TRBD1 (6 bases). The CDR3 sequence is 16 residues long. Trimming cost V 4 bases and J 0 bases, with 15 bases left between them. From germline, CDR1 is LNHDA and CDR2 SQIVND (reference sequence).

This clone was seen a single time. The chain has TRBV28 and TRBJ1-2; a possible D gene is TRBD1 (5 bases). Between the trimmed V and J ends, which lost 7 bases and 4 bases, there was a span of 13 bases. The CDR3 is 13 amino acids. Germline assignment: CDR1 MDHEN and CDR2 SYDVKM. CDR3 residues: CASIPGTGYGYTF. DNA for the CDR3: TGTGCCAGCATTCCCGGAACAGGCTATGGCTACACCTTC.